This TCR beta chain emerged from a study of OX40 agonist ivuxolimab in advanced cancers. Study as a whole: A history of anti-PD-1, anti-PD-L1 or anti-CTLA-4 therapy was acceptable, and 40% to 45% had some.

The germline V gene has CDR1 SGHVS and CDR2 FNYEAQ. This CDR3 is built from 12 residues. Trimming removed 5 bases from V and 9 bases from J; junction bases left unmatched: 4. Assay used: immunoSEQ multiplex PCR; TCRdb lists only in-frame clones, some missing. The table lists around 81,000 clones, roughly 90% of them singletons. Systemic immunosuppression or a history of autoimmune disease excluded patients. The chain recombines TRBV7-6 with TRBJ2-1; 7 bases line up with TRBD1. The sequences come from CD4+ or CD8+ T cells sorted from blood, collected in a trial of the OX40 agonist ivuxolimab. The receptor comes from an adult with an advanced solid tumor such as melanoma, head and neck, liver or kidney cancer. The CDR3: CASSQQGSEQFF. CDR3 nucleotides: TGTGCCAGCAGCCAACAGGGGTCTGAGCAGTTCTTC.